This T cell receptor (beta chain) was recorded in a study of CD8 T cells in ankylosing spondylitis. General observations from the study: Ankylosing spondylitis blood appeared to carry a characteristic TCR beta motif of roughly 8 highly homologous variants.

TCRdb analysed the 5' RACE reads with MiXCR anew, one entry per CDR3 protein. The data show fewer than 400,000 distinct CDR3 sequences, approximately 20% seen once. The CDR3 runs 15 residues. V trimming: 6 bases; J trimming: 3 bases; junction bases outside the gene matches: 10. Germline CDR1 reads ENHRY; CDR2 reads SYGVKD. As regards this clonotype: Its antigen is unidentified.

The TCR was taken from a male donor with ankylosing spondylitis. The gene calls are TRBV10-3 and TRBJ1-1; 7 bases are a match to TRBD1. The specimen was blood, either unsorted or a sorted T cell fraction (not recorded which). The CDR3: CAIRNDRVPDTEAFF. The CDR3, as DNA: TGTGCCATCAGGAATGACAGGGTCCCGGACACTGAAGCTTTCTTT.